The 24 T cell receptor beta chains given below trace back to one sample, sequenced in a study of identifying expanded T cells in peripheral blood. The repertoire was sequenced with immunoSEQ multiplex PCR; TCRdb's copy has only in-frame clones and lacks some. The top ten clones hold approximately 19% of a sample with tens of thousands of clones, about four fifths of them seen once. Sequencing was performed on blood. The receptors shown here come from a person aged 18-70 years in good health.

This clone came up a few times. J is TRBJ2-3 and V is TRBV18; D is unresolved. Germline values: CDR1 KGHSH, CDR2 LQKENI. The CDR3 has 12 amino acids. Trimming removed 5 bases from V and 0 bases from J, with 3 bases in between. The chain's CDR3 is CASSTSTDTQYF. CDR3 coding DNA: TGTGCCAGCTCAACTAGCACAGATACGCAGTATTTT.

V is TRBV30 and J is TRBJ2-2; D is unclear. V lost 4 bases to trimming and J lost 6 bases, with 15 bases between them. CDR3 length: 14 residues. Germline-derived CDR1 and CDR2 are GTSNPN and SVGIG (reference sequence). CDR3 in DNA: TGTGCCTGGATCCCAGTCGACGGTTCCGGGGAGCTGTTTTTT. Residues: CAWIPVDGSGELFF.

The chain recombines TRBV7-8 with TRBJ2-6, with D possibly TRBD2 on 6 matching bases. Germline values: CDR1 SGHVS, CDR2 FQNEAQ. This CDR3 has 17 amino acids. Trimming removed 6 bases at V and 0 bases at J, with 15 bases between. The CDR3 sequence is CASRSGGMSSGANVLTF. In nucleotides, the CDR3 is TGTGCCAGCAGGTCAGGCGGGATGAGCTCTGGGGCCAACGTCCTGACTTTC.

This clone came up a few times. The chain uses TRBV4-1 and TRBJ2-7; perhaps TRBD2 as D (5 bases). The germline V gene encodes CDR1 MGHRA and CDR2 YSYEKL. The CDR3 is 13 residues long. Trimming shortened V by 1 base and J by 2 bases, and 6 bases separated the two germline ends. The DNA for the CDR3 is TGCGCCAGCAGCCAAGCCGGGGCCTACGAGCAGTACTTC. Amino acid sequence: CASSQAGAYEQYF.

This clone was detected once. V gene TRBV7-9 combines with J gene TRBJ1-3; 7 bases are a match to TRBD1. CDR1 and CDR2 from the germline V gene are SEHNR and FQNEAQ (reference sequence). V trimming: 4 bases; J trimming: 9 bases; junction bases outside the gene matches: 9. The CDR3 has 14 amino acids. The CDR3 reads CASSSQGGGGTIYF. CDR3 nucleotide sequence: TGTGCCAGCAGCTCCCAGGGGGGCGGAGGCACCATATATTTT.

The chain carries TRBV6-5 and TRBJ2-2, with 9 bases identical to TRBD2. J was trimmed by 7 bases and V by 6 bases; bases with no gene match: 9. Germline assignment: CDR1 MNHEY and CDR2 SVGAGI. The length of the CDR3 is 15 residues. Here the CDR3 DNA reads TGTGCCAGCAGCTCAGGGACTAGCTTTCTCGGGGAGCTGTTTTTT. The encoded protein is CASSSGTSFLGELFF.

CDR3 sequence (DNA): TGTGCCAGCAGCTTAAAGGCTGGTAGGGAGACCCAGTACTTC. Protein: CASSLKAGRETQYF. The chain has TRBV7-2 and TRBJ2-5; D is undetermined. This CDR3 has 14 amino acids. Germline V gene lookup returns CDR1 SGHTA and CDR2 FQGNSA. Trimming pared 2 bases from V and 5 bases from J, leaving 12 bases between.

The CDR3 nucleotides read TGTGCCATCCGTGGTGCCGGGGAGCTGTTTTTT. This sequence encodes CAIRGAGELFF. This chain links TRBV10-3 with TRBJ2-2; D is undetermined. The CDR3 contains 11 residues. Trimming removed 8 bases from V and 6 bases from J, with 7 bases in between. Germline V gene lookup returns CDR1 ENHRY and CDR2 SYGVKD.

V gene TRBV4-2 combines with J gene TRBJ2-1, with 8 bases fitting TRBD1. After removal of 2 bases from V and 3 bases from J, the junction contained 3 bases not matched to a gene. Germline V gene lookup returns CDR1 LGHNA and CDR2 YNFKEQ. The CDR3 is 15 residues long. The chain's CDR3 is CASSQPDRGYNEQFF. The CDR3 nucleotides read TGTGCCAGCAGCCAACCTGACAGGGGCTACAATGAGCAGTTCTTC.

This chain uses TRBV19 with TRBJ1-1, with TRBD1 matching over 7 bases. Germline lookup yields CDR1 LNHDA and CDR2 SQIVND (reference sequence). This CDR3 has 16 residues. V gave up 1 base and J gave up 3 bases; unmatched junction bases: 8. CDR3 DNA: TGTGCCAGTAGTATAGCGACAGGGAGTAAGTACACTGAAGCTTTCTTT. Protein sequence: CASSIATGSKYTEAFF.

The rearrangement links TRBV28 to TRBJ1-1, with TRBD1 matching 9 bases. Per the germline V gene, CDR1 is MDHEN and CDR2 is SYDVKM. The trim removed 7 bases at V and 6 bases at J, leaving 9 bases unmatched. The CDR3 sequence is 14 residues long. The CDR3 region has the DNA TGTGCCAGCAAAACAACACAGGGGGCCTCTGAAGCTTTCTTT. Its translation: CASKTTQGASEAFF.

This chain joins TRBV27 and TRBJ1-2; D remains unclear. The germline CDR1 and CDR2 sequences are MNHEY and SMNVEV (reference sequence). The CDR3 runs 15 residues. The germline V and J ends were trimmed by 5 bases and 4 bases, with 17 bases remaining between them. Here the CDR3 DNA reads TGTGCCAGCAGTCAAGCCCTCGGGTATGGCTATGGCTACACCTTC. Translation: CASSQALGYGYGYTF.

The rearrangement links TRBV9 to TRBJ2-2, with a weak D call TRBD1 (6 bases). Germline V lookup: CDR1 SGDLS, CDR2 YYNGEE. Deletions cut 3 bases from V and 6 bases from J, with 15 bases between. The CDR3 extends over 15 amino acids. DNA for the CDR3: TGTGCCAGCAGCGCCGGTTTGGGACAATCCGGGGAGCTGTTTTTT. Its translation is CASSAGLGQSGELFF. Based on the CDR3 plus reference TRBV9 and TRBJ2-2, the full variable domain is DSGVTQTPKHLITATGQRVTLRCSPRSGDLSVYWYQQSLDQGLQFLIQYYNGEERAKGNILERFSAQQFPDLHSELNLSSLELGDSALYFCASSAGLGQSGELFFGEGSRLTVL.

The chain carries TRBV5-1 and TRBJ2-3, with D unresolved. This CDR3 has 11 residues. V lost 0 bases and J 5 bases, leaving 1 base between the germline ends. Germline CDR1 is SGHRS and CDR2 is YFSETQ. In nucleotides, the CDR3 is TGCGCCAGCAGCTTGGTAGATACGCAGTATTTT. This encodes CASSLVDTQYF.

This chain joins TRBV27 and TRBJ1-2, with TRBD1 identical over 8 bases. CDR1 MNHEY and CDR2 SMNVEV come from the germline V gene (reference sequence). The junction had 11 bases not matched to a gene; V was cut back by 7 bases and J by 4 bases. The CDR3 contains 15 residues. Written as DNA, the CDR3 is TGTGCCAGCAAGACCCCGGGACAGGTGGGCTATGGCTACACCTTC. This encodes CASKTPGQVGYGYTF.

The chain carries TRBV9 and TRBJ2-2, with TRBD2 matching 7 bases. The CDR3 runs 17 residues. Trimming cost V 0 bases and J 0 bases; bases outside gene matches: 5. Germline values: CDR1 SGDLS, CDR2 YYNGEE. For the CDR3, the DNA is TGTGCCAGCAGCGTAGTCCCTAGCGGTGCGAACACCGGGGAGCTGTTTTTT. It translates to CASSVVPSGANTGELFF.

The chain couples TRBV7-9 to TRBJ2-3; 14 bases map to TRBD2. The CDR3 contains 19 residues. V shed 4 bases, J shed 6 bases, and the junction held 15 bases outside the gene matches. From germline, CDR1 is SEHNR and CDR2 FQNEAQ (reference sequence). CDR3 coding DNA: TGTGCCAGCAGCTCACGGACTAAGACTAGCGGGGGGGCCAGGGATACGCAGTATTTT. Its translation is CASSSRTKTSGGARDTQYF.

This chain links TRBV5-1 with TRBJ2-1; 7 nucleotides match TRBD2. The germline V gene encodes CDR1 SGHRS and CDR2 YFSETQ. The CDR3 consists of 14 residues. J lost 5 bases, V lost 1 base, and 3 bases had no gene match. Written as DNA, the CDR3 is TGCGCCAGCAGCTTGATGGGACTAAACAATGAGCAGTTCTTC. Protein product: CASSLMGLNNEQFF.

The chain's CDR3 is CASTTTGARQPQHF. CDR3 nucleotide sequence: TGTGCCAGTACTACGACGGGGGCAAGGCAGCCCCAGCATTTT. J is TRBJ1-5 and V is TRBV19, with a tentative D call TRBD1 (6 bases). This CDR3 region has 14 residues. The germline V gene encodes CDR1 LNHDA and CDR2 SQIVND (reference sequence). V shed 7 bases and J shed 7 bases, with 17 bases lying between them.

The V and J genes are TRBV12-5 and TRBJ1-2; unclear D gene. Germline V CDR1 and CDR2: LGHNT, FRNRAP. The CDR3 extends over 12 amino acids. The germline V and J ends were trimmed by 4 bases and 8 bases, with 11 bases remaining between them. For the CDR3, the DNA is TGTGCTAGTGGTTCGATAAGGTGGGGCTACACCTTC. Its translation is CASGSIRWGYTF.

This clone was detected once. The chain couples TRBV5-1 to TRBJ2-3, with TRBD1 as a possible D gene (6 bases). The ends were cut back, 3 bases at V and 0 bases at J, with 11 bases in the middle. The CDR3 loop spans 15 amino acids. Germline V gene data show CDR1 as SGHRS and CDR2 as YFSETQ. This chain's CDR3 is CASSSEGQSTDTQYF. The CDR3 nucleotides read TGCGCCAGCAGCTCCGAAGGACAGAGCACAGATACGCAGTATTTT.

This chain uses TRBV5-6 with TRBJ2-7, with a tentative D call TRBD2 (6 bases). This CDR3 comprises 15 residues. The germline V and J ends were trimmed by 3 bases and 3 bases, with 16 bases remaining between them. Germline CDR1 SGHDT, CDR2 YYEEEE. For the CDR3, the DNA is TGTGCCAGCAGCTCCTACCAACTAGCACACTACGAGCAGTACGTC. This sequence encodes CASSSYQLAHYEQYV.

The chain is built from TRBV6-1 and TRBJ2-3; possibly TRBD2 for D (6 bases). This CDR3 region has 14 residues. Trimming cost V 3 bases and J 2 bases, with 9 bases left between them. CDR1 is MNHNS, CDR2 SASEGT, per germline. The CDR3 DNA is TGTGCCAGCAGTGAGGGGGGATTCACAGATACGCAGTATTTT. This encodes CASSEGGFTDTQYF.

The V gene is TRBV15, the J gene TRBJ2-5, with D possibly TRBD1 on 5 matching bases. The ends were cut back, 1 base at V and 4 bases at J, with 16 bases in the middle. Germline lookup yields CDR1 LNHNV and CDR2 YYDKDF (reference sequence). CDR3 size: 16 residues. The CDR3 sequence: CATSRVKGRFPETQYF. The CDR3 bases are TGTGCCACCAGCAGAGTGAAGGGGCGCTTCCCAGAGACCCAGTACTTC.